Following are 13 T cell receptor beta chains from one sample sequenced in a study of T cells in Graves' hyperthyroidism and ophthalmopathy. Template material for amplifying TCR beta CDR3 regions consisted of RNA transcripts. The primer set for the first-round RT-PCR of the TCR CDR3 was HTBI. TCRdb re-derived calls from the multiplex PCR reads in MiXCR, one entry per CDR3 protein. The repertoire has a few hundred thousand distinct CDR3 sequences, around 16% of them found once; the top ten carry under 8%. Sequencing was carried out using blood. Every receptor here comes from a young woman with Graves' hyperthyroidism.

This clonotype has at least ten counts. The chain has TRBV9 and TRBJ2-5, with 10 bases that match TRBD2. CDR1 is SGDLS and CDR2 is YYNGEE in the germline V gene. This CDR3 spans 14 amino acids. V was clipped by 0 bases and J by 4 bases; unmatched bases: 0. The CDR3 sequence is CASSVGLAGETQYF. In nucleotides, the CDR3 is TGTGCCAGCAGCGTAGGACTAGCGGGAGAGACCCAGTACTTC.

The CDR3 reads CATSGRDRRTYEQYF. In DNA, the CDR3 is TGTGCCACCAGCGGAAGGGACAGGCGAACCTACGAGCAGTACTTC. The J gene is TRBJ2-7, the V gene TRBV15, with 8 bases identical to TRBD1. CDR1 and CDR2 from the germline V gene are LNHNV and YYDKDF (reference sequence). V lost 5 bases and J lost 2; bases outside the gene matches: 8. The CDR3 spans 15 residues.

The CDR3 sequence is CAISGTGNYGYTF. CDR3 DNA sequence: TGTGCCATCAGTGGGACAGGGAACTATGGCTACACCTTC. This sequence joins TRBV10-3 and TRBJ1-2, with 8 bases that match TRBD1. Germline V gene sequence: CDR1 ENHRY, CDR2 SYGVKD. The V gene end was trimmed by 4 bases and the J gene end by 2 bases; junction bases not matched to a gene: 0. The CDR3 loop spans 13 amino acids.

This clonotype has a count of ten or more. CDR3 sequence: CSALWGYEQYF. CDR3 bases: TGCAGTGCCCTGTGGGGCTACGAGCAGTACTTC. This rearrangement joins TRBV20-1 to TRBJ2-7, with D uncertain. V lost 6 bases to trimming and J lost 3 bases, with 9 bases between them. The CDR3 runs 11 residues. The germline V gene encodes CDR1 DFQATT and CDR2 SNEGSKA (reference sequence).

This clonotype was counted at least ten times. The rearrangement joins TRBV28 to TRBJ1-4; 8 bases map to TRBD1. Germline V gives CDR1 MDHEN, CDR2 SYDVKM. The CDR3 spans 15 residues. The ends lost 5 bases at V and 4 bases at J; junction bases unmatched: 6. Written as DNA, the CDR3 is TGTGCCAGCAGTCCGGGACAGGCGAGTAATGAAAAACTGTTTTTT. This gives the protein CASSPGQASNEKLFF. Supplemented by reference TRBV28 and TRBJ1-4, the full variable domain reads DVKVTQSSRYLVKRTGEKVFLECVQDMDHENMFWYRQDPGLGLRLIYFSYDVKMKEKGDIPEGYSVSREKKERFSLILESASTNQTSMYLCASSPGQASNEKLFFGSGTQLSVL.

As to this clonotype: Being one base from a much bigger clone, this may be a read error. The missing conserved phenylalanine or tryptophan at the end of this CDR3 makes a read error likely. This chain joins TRBV15 and TRBJ2-2; 8 bases fit TRBD2. CDR1 is LNHNV and CDR2 is YYDKDF in the germline V gene (reference sequence). The CDR3 is 17 amino acids. V trimming: 0 bases; J trimming: 1 base; junction bases outside the gene matches: 4. The CDR3 protein is CATSRDLTSENTGELFL. For the CDR3, the DNA is TGTGCCACCAGCAGAGATTTGACTAGCGAGAACACCGGGGAGCTGTTTCTT.

This clonotype was detected ten times or more. The rearrangement links TRBV5-5 to TRBJ1-2; no definite D call. V dropped 1 base and J dropped 4 bases, with 5 bases sitting between them. CDR1 SGHKS and CDR2 YYEKEE come from the germline V gene (reference sequence). This CDR3 is 12 amino acids long. As DNA, the CDR3 is TGTGCCAGCAGCTTGTTATCCTATGGCTACACCTTC. Translated: CASSLLSYGYTF.

This clonotype came up many times. The chain employs TRBV7-9 and TRBJ2-1, with 8 bases lining up with TRBD1. CDR1 SEHNR and CDR2 FQNEAQ come from the germline V gene (reference sequence). V shed 5 bases, J shed 2 bases, and the junction held 5 bases outside the gene matches. The CDR3 spans 15 residues. The CDR3, as DNA: TGTGCCAGCAGCACACTACAGGGGGCCTACAATGAGCAGTTCTTC. Residues: CASSTLQGAYNEQFF. The full variable domain, rest sourced from reference TRBV7-9 and TRBJ2-1, is DTGVSQNPRHKITKRGQNVTFRCDPISEHNRLYWYRQTLGQGPEFLTYFQNEAQLEKSRLLSDRFSAERPKGSFSTLEIQRTEQGDSAMYLCASSTLQGAYNEQFFGPGTRLTVL.

This clonotype was recorded at least ten times. V and J are TRBV28 and TRBJ1-1; D uncertain. The V end lost 8 bases, the J end lost 1 base, and 5 bases lay between the germline ends. This CDR3 has 11 residues. Germline values: CDR1 MDHEN, CDR2 SYDVKM. The CDR3 DNA is TGTGCCAGCGGAACGAACACTGAAGCTTTCTTT. Its protein is CASGTNTEAFF.

This chain joins TRBV12-5 and TRBJ2-7, with D possibly matching TRBD1 (5 bases). Trimming took 4 bases from V and 1 from J, leaving 8 bases between them. CDR3 length: 13 residues. Germline V gene data show CDR1 as LGHNT and CDR2 as FRNRAP. Here the CDR3 reads CASGSDRSYEQYF. As DNA, the CDR3 is TGTGCTAGTGGTTCCGACAGATCCTACGAGCAGTACTTC.

The gene calls are TRBV19 and TRBJ2-2; 7 bases are shared with TRBD1. CDR1 is LNHDA, CDR2 SQIVND, per germline (reference sequence). This CDR3 is 15 amino acids long. With V trimmed by 5 bases and J by 2 bases, 5 bases remained unmatched. This chain's CDR3 is CASSYRQGNTGELFF. CDR3 bases: TGTGCCAGTAGTTACAGACAGGGAAACACCGGGGAGCTGTTTTTT.

This clonotype was detected ten times or more. The chain is built from TRBV7-2 and TRBJ2-1; D may be TRBD2 (6 bases). Per germline, CDR1 SGHTA and CDR2 FQGNSA. V gave up 2 bases and J gave up 8 bases, with 13 bases separating them. This CDR3 spans 14 amino acids. The CDR3 sequence is CASSLRFGSDEQFF. CDR3 nucleotides: TGTGCCAGCAGCTTAAGATTCGGGAGCGATGAGCAGTTCTTC.

In its sample, this clonotype was seen many times. The chain carries TRBV11-2 and TRBJ2-1, with unresolved D. The germline gives CDR1 SGHAT, CDR2 FQNNGV. The V end lost 9 bases, the J end lost 6 bases, and 15 bases lay between the germline ends. The CDR3 sequence is 13 residues long. The CDR3: CASLGLRINEQFF. The CDR3 region has the DNA TGTGCCAGTTTGGGCTTACGCATCAATGAGCAGTTCTTC.